The source of this T cell receptor beta chain is a study of OX40 agonist ivuxolimab in advanced cancers. For the study at large: Clinicians treated patients with ivuxolimab, an agonistic anti-OX40 (CD134) antibody. Regarding the study as a whole: Expanded clones were, on average, more numerous among CD8+ T cells than CD4+.

Autoimmune disease history or systemic immunosuppression excluded patients. The sample holds a few counts of this clone. Its target is not known. Here immunoSEQ multiplex PCR was the method, and the copy in TCRdb shows in-frame clones only, minus some. Of tens of thousands of clones listed, roughly 90% are singletons. The V segment lost 6 bases and the J segment 7 bases; nucleotides outside the gene matches: 8. The CDR3 is 14 residues long. The germline gives CDR1 SNHLY, CDR2 FYNNEI. The receptor comes from an adult with an advanced solid tumor such as melanoma, head and neck, liver or kidney cancer. The specimen was CD4+ or CD8+ T cells sorted from blood, collected in a trial of the OX40 agonist ivuxolimab. The rearrangement links TRBV2 to TRBJ2-1, with 8 bases that match TRBD2. The CDR3 region has the DNA TGTGCCAGCAGGGGCCCGGGGGGGCTGAATGAGCAGTTCTTC. Its translation: CASRGPGGLNEQFF.